This T cell receptor beta chain emerged from a study of shared clonotypes between healthy human individuals. Looking at the study overall: A donor's plate count was three for CD4 naive and three for CD4 memory; CD8 naive had two and CD8 memory one.

J lost 0 bases, V lost 5 bases, and 17 bases had no gene match. Germline V CDR1 and CDR2: SEHNR, FQNEAQ (reference sequence). This CDR3 has 19 amino acids. With regard to this clone: Its target is not known.

TCRdb's table, derived via immunoSEQ multiplex PCR, lists solely in-frame clones and lacks some. The sample lists about 2.3 million clones, just under 95% occurring once. The study, taken as a whole, reports: Naive CD4 clonotype sharing across a few donors was about 5%.

The chain recombines TRBV7-9 with TRBJ2-7, with 9 bases matching TRBD2. Material: naive CD4+ T cells from PBMCs. Subset given: CD45RA+ positively selected. This clonotype was obtained from a man aged 18 to 29 in good health. Some clones in this sample may be carry-over from other donors' samples. CDR3 nucleotide sequence: TGTGCCAGCAGCCGAGGTGATCTCCGTAGCGGGGGATACTCCTACGAGCAGTACTTC. Protein product: CASSRGDLRSGGYSYEQYF.